Listed below are T cell receptor beta chains from one sample, sequenced in a study of blood T cell repertoires in COVID-19. The assay was immunoSEQ multiplex PCR, and TCRdb's table has in-frame clones only and misses some. The profile shows around 100,000 clones, about four fifths of them singletons. Sequencing used peripheral blood. These receptors all stem from a man aged 80 or over with COVID-19, enrolled during active disease. Both conserved end residues are part of each CDR3. Each record gives: D gene, V gene, clone size, J gene, CDR3 length, CDR3 protein, CDR3 DNA. D genes are given only for firm matches. Size is omitted from some rows. Given values are once, few, many or a class for expanded clones.

>-|TRBV10-3|-|TRBJ1-6|16
CAISESGGGQDSPLHF
TGTGCCATCAGTGAGTCTGGTGGTGGTCAGGATTCACCCCTCCACTTT
>TRBD1|TRBV6-4|-|TRBJ1-2|17
CASSDSFRTGGSYGYTF
TGTGCCAGCAGTGACTCCTTTCGGACAGGGGGCTCCTATGGCTACACCTTC
>TRBD2|TRBV7-7|-|TRBJ2-2|15
CASSPTGTRSGELFF
TGTGCTAGCAGCCCAACCGGGACTAGGTCCGGGGAGCTGTTTTTT
>-|TRBV30|once|TRBJ2-7|14
CAWSAARASYEQYF
TGTGCCTGGAGTGCCGCGAGGGCCTCCTACGAGCAGTACTTC
>TRBD1|TRBV3-1/TRBV3-2|-|TRBJ2-5|17
CASSQGGGQGAAETQYF
TGTGCCAGCAGCCAAGGTGGCGGACAGGGGGCTGCGGAGACCCAGTACTTC
>TRBD2|TRBV28|-|TRBJ2-2|16
CASSRALAGNTGELFF
TGTGCCAGCAGCCGCGCACTAGCGGGTAACACCGGGGAGCTGTTTTTT
>TRBD1|TRBV9|-|TRBJ1-2|15
CASSPWTGGNYGYTF
TGTGCCAGCAGCCCATGGACAGGGGGAAACTATGGCTACACCTTC
>-|TRBV19|-|TRBJ2-7|15
CASSSSGYLSYEQYF
TGTGCCAGTAGTTCCTCCGGGTACCTCTCCTACGAGCAGTACTTC
>-|TRBV7-2|-|TRBJ1-1|13
CASSLGRGSEAFF
TGTGCCAGCAGCTTGGGCAGGGGTTCTGAAGCTTTCTTT
>TRBD2|TRBV7-8|-|TRBJ2-7|14
CASSPTSGSDEQYF
TGTGCCAGCAGCCCGACTAGCGGGTCTGACGAGCAGTACTTC